The present T cell receptor (beta chain) was sequenced within a study of cytomegalovirus exposure and HLA in healthy donors. The PCR was carried out with 60 Vbeta primers and 13 Jbeta primers. The repertoire was sequenced with immunoSEQ multiplex PCR; TCRdb's copy has only in-frame clones and lacks some. The sample yields around 64,000 clones, 86% seen once. The material sequenced was PBMCs. The source is a woman aged 25 to 39 in good health and CMV-seronegative.

CDR3 sequence: CASSLRAGAQPQHF. In DNA form, the CDR3 reads TGTGCCAGCAGTTTAAGGGCAGGGGCCCAGCCCCAGCATTTT. The chain uses TRBV27 and TRBJ1-5; tentative D call: TRBD1 (6 bases). Germline V CDR1 and CDR2: MNHEY, SMNVEV (reference sequence). Trimming took 2 bases from V and 7 from J, leaving 12 bases between them. The CDR3 runs to 14 residues.